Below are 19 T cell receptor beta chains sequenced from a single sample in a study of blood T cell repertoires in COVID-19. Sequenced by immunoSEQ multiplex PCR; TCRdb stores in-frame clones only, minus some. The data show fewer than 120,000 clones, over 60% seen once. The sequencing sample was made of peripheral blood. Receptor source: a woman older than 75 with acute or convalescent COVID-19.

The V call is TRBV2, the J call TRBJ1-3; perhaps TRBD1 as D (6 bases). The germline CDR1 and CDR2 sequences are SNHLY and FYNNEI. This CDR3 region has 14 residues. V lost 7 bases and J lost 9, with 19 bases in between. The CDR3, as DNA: TGTGCCAGCACCCAAGAGAACAGGGTTGGCACCATATATTTT. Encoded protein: CASTQENRVGTIYF.

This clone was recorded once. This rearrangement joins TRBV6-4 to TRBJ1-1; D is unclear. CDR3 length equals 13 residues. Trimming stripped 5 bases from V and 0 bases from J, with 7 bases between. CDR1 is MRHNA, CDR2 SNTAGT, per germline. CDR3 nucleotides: TGTGCCAGCAGTTTTGCGGTGAACACTGAAGCTTTCTTT. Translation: CASSFAVNTEAFF.

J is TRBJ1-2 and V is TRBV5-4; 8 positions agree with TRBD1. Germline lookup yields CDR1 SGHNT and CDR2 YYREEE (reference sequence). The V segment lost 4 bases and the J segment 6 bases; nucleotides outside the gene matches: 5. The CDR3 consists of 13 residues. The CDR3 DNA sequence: TGTGCCAGCAGCCCGGACAGGGACCATGGCTACACCTTC. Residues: CASSPDRDHGYTF.

The CDR3 nucleotides read TGTGCCACCAGTGATATCACAGGGGTCTGGCCGCAGTATTTT. Protein product: CATSDITGVWPQYF. The chain is built from TRBV24-1 and TRBJ2-3; 7 bases are shared with TRBD1. Germline CDR1 KGHDR, CDR2 SFDVKD. The CDR3 runs to 14 residues. V was pared by 3 bases and J by 10 bases, with 9 bases of the junction left unmatched.

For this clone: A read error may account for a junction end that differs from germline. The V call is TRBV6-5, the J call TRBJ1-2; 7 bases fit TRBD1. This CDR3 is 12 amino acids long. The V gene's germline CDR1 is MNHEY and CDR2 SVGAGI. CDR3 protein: CASSYAGGYHAF. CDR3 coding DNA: TGTGCCAGCAGTTACGCAGGGGGATACCACGCCTTC.

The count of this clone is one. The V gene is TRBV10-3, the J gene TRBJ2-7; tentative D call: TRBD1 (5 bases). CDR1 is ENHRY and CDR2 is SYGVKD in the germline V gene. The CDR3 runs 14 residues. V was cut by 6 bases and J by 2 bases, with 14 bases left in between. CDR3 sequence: CAIRRTGFPYEQYF. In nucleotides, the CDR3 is TGTGCCATCAGAAGAACAGGTTTCCCCTACGAGCAGTACTTC.

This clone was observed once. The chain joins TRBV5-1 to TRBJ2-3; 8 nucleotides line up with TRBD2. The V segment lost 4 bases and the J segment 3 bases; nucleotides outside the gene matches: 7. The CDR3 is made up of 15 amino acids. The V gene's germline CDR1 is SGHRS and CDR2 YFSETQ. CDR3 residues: CASSQSGSLTDTQYF. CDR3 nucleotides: TGCGCCAGCAGCCAAAGCGGGAGTCTGACAGATACGCAGTATTTT.

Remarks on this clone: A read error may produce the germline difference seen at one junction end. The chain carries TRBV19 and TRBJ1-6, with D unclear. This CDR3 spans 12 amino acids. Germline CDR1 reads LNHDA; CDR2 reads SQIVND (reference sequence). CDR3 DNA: TGTGCCAGTAGTACCCCAGTCACTACTCCCACCTTT. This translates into CASSTPVTTPTF.

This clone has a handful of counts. CDR3 nucleotides: TGTGCCAGCAGCTCCAGACTAGCGGGGAGCACAGATACGCAGTATTTT. The encoded protein is CASSSRLAGSTDTQYF. The chain links TRBV3-1 (or the pseudogene TRBV3-2) to TRBJ2-3; 11 bases are a match to TRBD2. V shed 5 bases and J 0 bases; nucleotides not matched to a gene: 4. The V gene's germline CDR1 is LGHDT and CDR2 YNNKEL (reference sequence). CDR3 length equals 16 residues.

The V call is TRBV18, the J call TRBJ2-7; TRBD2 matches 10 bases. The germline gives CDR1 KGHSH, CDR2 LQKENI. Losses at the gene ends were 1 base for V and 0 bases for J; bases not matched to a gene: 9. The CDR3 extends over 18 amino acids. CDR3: CASSPRGLAGALSYEQYF. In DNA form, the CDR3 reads TGTGCCAGCTCACCACGGGGCCTAGCGGGGGCGCTCTCCTACGAGCAGTACTTC.

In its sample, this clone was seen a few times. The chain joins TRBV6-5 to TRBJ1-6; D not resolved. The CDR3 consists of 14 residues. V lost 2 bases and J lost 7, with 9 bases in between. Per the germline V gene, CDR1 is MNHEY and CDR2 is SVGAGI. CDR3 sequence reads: CASSYLGGNSPLHF. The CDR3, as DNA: TGTGCCAGCAGTTACCTGGGCGGGAATTCACCCCTCCACTTT.

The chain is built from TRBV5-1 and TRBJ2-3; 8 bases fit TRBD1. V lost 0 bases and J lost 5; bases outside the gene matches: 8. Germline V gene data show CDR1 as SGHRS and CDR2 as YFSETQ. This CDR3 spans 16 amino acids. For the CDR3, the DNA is TGCGCCAGCAGCTTGGCAGGGGGCAGGAATTTAGATACGCAGTATTTT. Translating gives CASSLAGGRNLDTQYF. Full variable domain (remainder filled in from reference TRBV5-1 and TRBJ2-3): KAGVTQTPRYLIKTRGQQVTLSCSPISGHRSVSWYQQTPGQGLQFLFEYFSETQRNKGNFPGRFSGRQFSNSRSEMNVSTLELGDSALYLCASSLAGGRNLDTQYFGPGTRLTVL.

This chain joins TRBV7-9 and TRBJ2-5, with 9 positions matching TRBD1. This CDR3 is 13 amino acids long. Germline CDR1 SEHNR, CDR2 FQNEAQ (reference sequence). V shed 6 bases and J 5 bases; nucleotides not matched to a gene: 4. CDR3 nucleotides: TGTGCCAGCAGATCGGGACAGGGCGAGACCCAGTACTTC. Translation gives CASRSGQGETQYF.

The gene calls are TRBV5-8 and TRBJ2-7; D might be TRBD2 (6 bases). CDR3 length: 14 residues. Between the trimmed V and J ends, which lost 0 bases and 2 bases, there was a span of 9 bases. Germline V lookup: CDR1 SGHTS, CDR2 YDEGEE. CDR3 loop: CASSLGGEPYEQYF. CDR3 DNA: TGTGCCAGCAGCTTGGGGGGGGAACCCTACGAGCAGTACTTC.

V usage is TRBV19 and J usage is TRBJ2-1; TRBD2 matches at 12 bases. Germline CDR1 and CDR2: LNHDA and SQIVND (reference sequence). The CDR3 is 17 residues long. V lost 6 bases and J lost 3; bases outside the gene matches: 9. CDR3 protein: CASSPGLAGFVYNEQFF. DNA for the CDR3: TGTGCCAGTAGCCCTGGACTAGCGGGATTCGTCTACAATGAGCAGTTCTTC.

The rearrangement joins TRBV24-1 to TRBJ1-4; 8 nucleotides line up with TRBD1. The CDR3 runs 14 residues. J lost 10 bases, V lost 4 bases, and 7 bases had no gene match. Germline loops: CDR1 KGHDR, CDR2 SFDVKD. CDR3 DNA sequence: TGTGCCACCAGTGACAGGACAGGGTTTGGAAAACTGTTTTTT. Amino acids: CATSDRTGFGKLFF.

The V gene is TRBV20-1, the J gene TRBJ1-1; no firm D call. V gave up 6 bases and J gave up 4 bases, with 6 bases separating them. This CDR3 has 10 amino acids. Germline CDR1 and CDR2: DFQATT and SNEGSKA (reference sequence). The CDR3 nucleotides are TGCAGTGCCGGGAGCACTGAAGCTTTCTTT. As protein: CSAGSTEAFF.

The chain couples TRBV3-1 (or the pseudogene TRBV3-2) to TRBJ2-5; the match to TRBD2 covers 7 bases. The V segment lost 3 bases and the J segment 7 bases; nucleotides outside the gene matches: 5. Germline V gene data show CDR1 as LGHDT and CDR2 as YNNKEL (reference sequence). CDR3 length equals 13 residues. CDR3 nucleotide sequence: TGTGCCAGCAGCCAGGGCGGGAGTTGGACCCAGTACTTC. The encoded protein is CASSQGGSWTQYF.

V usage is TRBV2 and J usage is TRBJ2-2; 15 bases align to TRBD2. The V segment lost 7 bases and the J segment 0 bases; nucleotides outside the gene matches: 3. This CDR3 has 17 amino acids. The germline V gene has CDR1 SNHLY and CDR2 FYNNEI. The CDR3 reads CASNGLAGGSNTGELFF. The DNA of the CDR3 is TGTGCCAGCAATGGACTAGCGGGAGGGTCGAACACCGGGGAGCTGTTTTTT.